These 20 T cell receptor beta chains were all obtained from the same sample, sequenced in a study of blood T cell repertoires in COVID-19 (dated by TCRdb to 2018 to 2020). The library relied on the immunoSEQ multiplex PCR assay. TCRdb holds this immuneACCESS table with in-frame rearrangements only. Some clones are missing; in checked studies, unresolved V genes explain under half, and the rest has no known cause. In all, the sample holds 130,000 to 150,000 clones, and over 70% of those were seen once. Of the sample, under 10% falls within the top ten clones. Sequencing input: peripheral blood. These receptors originate from a middle-aged man with active or convalescent COVID-19.

The chain uses TRBV27 and TRBJ2-7; TRBD2 might be the D (6 bases). CDR1 is MNHEY and CDR2 is SMNVEV in the germline V gene (reference sequence). Trimming pared 6 bases from V and 2 bases from J, leaving 14 bases between. The CDR3 is 14 residues long. DNA for the CDR3: TGTGCCAGCAGCCCGGGGGTACTCCCCTACGAGCAGTACTTC. It is translated as CASSPGVLPYEQYF.

This clone appeared once. This sequence joins TRBV13 and TRBJ2-5; 10 bases fit TRBD2. This CDR3 region has 17 residues. The J segment lost 5 bases and the V segment lost 5 bases, leaving 14 bases of the junction unmatched. Germline V gives CDR1 PRHDT, CDR2 FYEKMQ (reference sequence). The CDR3 spells CASSQGTLAGIRETQYF. The CDR3 DNA sequence: TGTGCCAGCAGCCAAGGCACACTAGCGGGAATTAGGGAGACCCAGTACTTC. The full variable domain, in which reference TRBV13 and TRBJ2-5 provide the parts outside the CDR3, is AAGVIQSPRHLIKEKRETATLKCYPIPRHDTVYWYQQGPGQDPQFLISFYEKMQSDKGSIPDRFSAQQFSDYHSELNMSSLELGDSALYFCASSQGTLAGIRETQYFGPGTRLLVL.

This clone came up a few times. V usage is TRBV5-1 and J usage is TRBJ2-1, with D possibly being TRBD2 (6 bases). CDR1 and CDR2 (germline): SGHRS, YFSETQ. With 1 base removed from V and 8 bases from J, the gap between germline ends came to 22 bases. This CDR3 contains 17 residues. CDR3 residues: CASSLRELGGQWDEQFF. CDR3 nucleotide sequence: TGCGCCAGCAGCTTGCGGGAGTTGGGGGGTCAATGGGATGAGCAGTTCTTC.

This clone was observed at least ten times. V usage is TRBV19 and J usage is TRBJ2-1; D gene uncertain. The V gene's germline CDR1 is LNHDA and CDR2 SQIVND (reference sequence). The CDR3 is made up of 13 amino acids. Deletions cut 4 bases from V and 8 bases from J, with 12 bases between. CDR3 bases: TGTGCCAGTAGTAGTCTAGTGGGTGATGAGCAGTTCTTC. As protein: CASSSLVGDEQFF.

This chain joins TRBV13 and TRBJ1-1, with D perhaps TRBD1 (6 bases). The CDR3 length is 14 residues. Trimming took 4 bases from V and 1 from J, leaving 10 bases between them. Germline CDR1 and CDR2: PRHDT and FYEKMQ (reference sequence). CDR3 amino acids: CASSSRGGNTEAFF. Here the CDR3 DNA reads TGTGCCAGCAGCTCCAGGGGTGGGAACACTGAAGCTTTCTTT. Together with reference TRBV13 and TRBJ1-1, the CDR3 gives the full variable domain: AAGVIQSPRHLIKEKRETATLKCYPIPRHDTVYWYQQGPGQDPQFLISFYEKMQSDKGSIPDRFSAQQFSDYHSELNMSSLELGDSALYFCASSSRGGNTEAFFGQGTRLTVV.

J is TRBJ2-7 and V is TRBV2, with D tentatively TRBD2 (6 bases). Per germline, CDR1 SNHLY and CDR2 FYNNEI. The CDR3 consists of 13 residues. The V gene lost 2 bases and the J gene lost 3 bases, with 8 bases spanning the gap. CDR3 region: CASSERGLYEQYF. The CDR3 DNA reads as TGTGCCAGCAGTGAAAGGGGACTCTACGAGCAGTACTTC.

The CDR3 region has the DNA TGTGCCAGCAGTGGCCCCCAAGAGACCCAGTACTTC. Its protein product is CASSGPQETQYF. This chain joins TRBV6-2 or TRBV6-3 and TRBJ2-5; D remains unclear. Trimming took 5 bases from V and 1 from J, leaving 5 bases between them. Germline CDR1 MNHEY, CDR2 SVGEGT. The length of the CDR3 is 12 residues.

The chain uses TRBV29-1 and TRBJ2-1; maybe TRBD2 (5 bases). The germline gives CDR1 SQVTM, CDR2 ANQGSEA. V dropped 7 bases and J dropped 5 bases, with 15 bases sitting between them. The length of the CDR3 is 13 residues. CDR3 sequence: CSGLGSPHNEQFF. The DNA for the CDR3 is TGCAGCGGCCTAGGGAGTCCTCACAATGAGCAGTTCTTC.

The chain has TRBV6-5 and TRBJ2-5; TRBD1 matches at 8 bases. The J segment lost 2 bases and the V segment lost 7 bases, leaving 6 bases of the junction unmatched. Germline values: CDR1 MNHEY, CDR2 SVGAGI. The CDR3 extends over 14 amino acids. The CDR3 DNA reads TGTGCCAGCAACCCGACAGGGGCACAAGAGACCCAGTACTTC. Translating gives CASNPTGAQETQYF.

This clone was recorded once. V is TRBV24-1 and J is TRBJ2-7, with unresolved D. Germline CDR1 KGHDR, CDR2 SFDVKD. V gave up 5 bases and J gave up 4 bases, with 11 bases separating them. The CDR3 has 13 residues. CDR3 in amino acids: CATSASNEYEQYF. In DNA form, the CDR3 reads TGTGCCACCAGTGCCTCGAACGAGTACGAGCAGTACTTC.

The chain employs TRBV7-8 and TRBJ1-3, with a possible D match to TRBD1 (5 bases). Germline V gene sequence: CDR1 SGHVS, CDR2 FQNEAQ. The CDR3 is made up of 15 amino acids. V lost 6 bases to trimming and J lost 0 bases, with 12 bases between them. Here the CDR3 DNA reads TGTGCCAGCAGTCTGGGGGGGAGCTCTGGAAACACCATATATTTT. Protein product: CASSLGGSSGNTIYF.

The count of this clone is one. The rearrangement links TRBV28 to TRBJ2-7; D uncertain. This CDR3 is 12 amino acids long. Trimming removed 7 bases at V and 4 bases at J, with 11 bases between. The germline CDR1 and CDR2 sequences are MDHEN and SYDVKM. The CDR3 here is CASTDKIYEQYF. For the CDR3, the DNA is TGTGCCAGCACCGACAAGATTTACGAGCAGTACTTC.

This clone has just one count. V usage is TRBV2 and J usage is TRBJ2-5; 8 nucleotides line up with TRBD1. The germline CDR1 and CDR2 sequences are SNHLY and FYNNEI. V lost 0 bases and J lost 5; bases outside the gene matches: 8. This CDR3 has 16 residues. The CDR3 reads CASSEASGGTRETQYF. The CDR3 DNA reads TGTGCCAGCAGTGAAGCGTCAGGGGGCACTAGGGAGACCCAGTACTTC.

V gene TRBV10-1 combines with J gene TRBJ2-7, with 10 bases matching TRBD1. V was clipped by 4 bases and J by 2 bases; unmatched bases: 5. This CDR3 region has 15 residues. CDR1 is WNHNN and CDR2 is SYGVQD in the germline V gene (reference sequence). The DNA of the CDR3 is TGCGCCAGCAGTGCAACCGGGACAGGGGCCTACGAGCAGTACTTC. This encodes CASSATGTGAYEQYF.

As to this clone: A read error may account for a junction end that differs from germline. This same CDR3 is encoded by further DNA sequences in the sample. The V and J genes are TRBV27 and TRBJ1-5; 8 bases line up with TRBD1. The CDR3 runs to 16 residues. CDR1 MNHEY and CDR2 SMNVEV come from the germline V gene (reference sequence). CDR3 amino acids: CASSSSDRGKNQPQHF. The CDR3 DNA follows: TGCGCCAGCAGTTCCTCCGACAGGGGTAAAAATCAGCCCCAGCATTTT.

This clone was seen just once. The chain uses TRBV7-3 and TRBJ1-1, with D possibly matching TRBD1 (5 bases). Germline CDR1 and CDR2: SGHTA and FQGTGA. Trimming left V 2 bases short and J 4 bases short, with 8 bases between. This CDR3 is 13 amino acids long. Here the CDR3 reads CASSLLGATEAFF. In nucleotides, the CDR3 is TGTGCCAGCAGCTTATTAGGGGCCACTGAAGCTTTCTTT.

This clone has a handful of counts. The chain uses TRBV11-2 and TRBJ1-6; 7 nucleotides match TRBD1. From germline, CDR1 is SGHAT and CDR2 FQNNGV. V trimming: 10 bases; J trimming: 6 bases; junction bases outside the gene matches: 6. This CDR3 is 13 amino acids long. CDR3 loop: CATVGTVNSPLHF. CDR3 DNA: TGTGCCACCGTCGGGACAGTTAATTCACCCCTCCACTTT. The full variable domain, in which reference TRBV11-2 and TRBJ1-6 provide the parts outside the CDR3, is EAGVAQSPRYKIIEKRQSVAFWCNPISGHATLYWYQQILGQGPKLLIQFQNNGVVDDSQLPKDRFSAERLKGVDSTLKIQPAKLEDSAVYLCATVGTVNSPLHFGNGTRLTVT.

This chain connects TRBV3-1 (or the pseudogene TRBV3-2) to TRBJ2-1; the D is unclear. The CDR3 is made up of 13 amino acids. The V gene lost 5 bases and the J gene lost 6 bases, with 11 bases spanning the gap. In germline, CDR1 is LGHDT, CDR2 YNNKEL (reference sequence). The CDR3 region is CASSIPGPNEQFF. CDR3 in DNA: TGTGCCAGCAGCATCCCGGGTCCCAATGAGCAGTTCTTC.

This sequence joins TRBV7-8 and TRBJ2-5; D call uncertain. Germline V gene lookup returns CDR1 SGHVS and CDR2 FQNEAQ. V gave up 1 base and J gave up 2 bases, with 8 bases separating them. The CDR3 runs to 14 residues. The CDR3 is CASSLGALQETQYF. The CDR3 DNA reads TGTGCCAGCAGCTTAGGAGCTCTTCAAGAGACCCAGTACTTC.

The chain carries TRBV6-1 and TRBJ1-1; perhaps TRBD1 as D (6 bases). The CDR3 contains 15 residues. Germline V gene lookup returns CDR1 MNHNS and CDR2 SASEGT. Deletions cut 2 bases from V and 2 bases from J, with 12 bases between. The CDR3 is CASSELGRGNTEAFF. DNA of the CDR3: TGTGCCAGCAGTGAATTGGGCAGGGGTAACACTGAAGCTTTCTTT.